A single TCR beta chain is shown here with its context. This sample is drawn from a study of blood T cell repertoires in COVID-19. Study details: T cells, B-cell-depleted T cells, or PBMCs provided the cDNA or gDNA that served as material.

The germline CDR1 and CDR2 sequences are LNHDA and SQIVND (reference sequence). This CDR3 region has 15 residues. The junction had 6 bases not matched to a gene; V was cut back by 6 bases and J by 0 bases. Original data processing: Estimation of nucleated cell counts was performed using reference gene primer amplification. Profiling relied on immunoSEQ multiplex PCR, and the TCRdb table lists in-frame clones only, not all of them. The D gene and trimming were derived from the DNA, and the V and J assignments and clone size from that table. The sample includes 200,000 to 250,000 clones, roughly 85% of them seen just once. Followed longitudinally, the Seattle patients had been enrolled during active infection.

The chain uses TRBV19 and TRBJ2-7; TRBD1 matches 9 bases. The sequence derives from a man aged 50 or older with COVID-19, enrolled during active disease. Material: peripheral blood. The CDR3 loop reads CASSAGTGSSYEQYF. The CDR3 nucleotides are TGTGCCAGTAGCGCCGGGACAGGGAGCTCCTACGAGCAGTACTTC.